The 4 T cell receptor beta chains presented below share a single source sample, sequenced in a study of Graves' ophthalmopathy and Graves' hyperthyroidism. TCR beta CDR3 regions were amplified from RNA transcripts. After a first-round RT-PCR with HTBI primers, a second-round multiplex PCR was run. Via MiXCR, TCRdb re-called the multiplex PCR reads, giving one row per CDR3 protein. The sample includes about 400,000 distinct CDR3 sequences, roughly 21% seen only once; the top ten take under 3.5%. Source material: peripheral blood. These TCRs come from a woman aged 18 to 35 with stable Graves' hyperthyroidism.

This clonotype was counted many times. The rearrangement links TRBV28 to TRBJ1-2, with 9 positions matching TRBD1. V was clipped by 2 bases and J by 8 bases; unmatched bases: 3. This CDR3 comprises 13 residues. In germline, CDR1 is MDHEN, CDR2 SYDVKM. The CDR3 DNA is TGTGCCAGCAGTTTAGGACAGGGGCAAGGCTACACCTTC. It encodes CASSLGQGQGYTF.

J is TRBJ2-5 and V is TRBV19; no firm D call. There are 15 residues in the CDR3. Between the trimmed V and J ends, which lost 0 bases and 2 bases, there was a span of 10 bases. In germline, CDR1 is LNHDA, CDR2 SQIVND (reference sequence). The CDR3 loop reads CASSIDHGYQETQYF. CDR3 coding DNA: TGTGCCAGTAGTATAGATCATGGTTATCAAGAGACCCAGTACTTC.

This clonotype has at least ten counts. V usage is TRBV6-1 and J usage is TRBJ2-7, with D possibly being TRBD1 or TRBD2 (5 bases each). V was trimmed by 5 bases and J by 2 bases, leaving 16 bases between them. CDR3 length: 15 amino acids. Looked up from germline, CDR1 is MNHNS and CDR2 is SASEGT. CDR3 in amino acids: CASSQVRGYAYEQYF. CDR3 DNA: TGTGCCAGCAGTCAAGTGAGGGGATACGCCTACGAGCAGTACTTC.

The chain couples TRBV6-4 to TRBJ2-7; D possibly matches TRBD1 or TRBD2 (5 bases each). CDR1 and CDR2 from the germline V gene are MRHNA and SNTAGT. The CDR3 is 12 residues long. V was shortened by 8 bases and J by 6 bases, with 14 bases between the two germline ends. This CDR3 is CASGWGSFEQYF. DNA for the CDR3: TGTGCCAGCGGCTGGGGGTCTTTCGAGCAGTACTTC.